The 13 T cell receptor beta chains in this list originate from one sample, sequenced in a study of graft-versus-host responses after intestinal transplantation. Some clones are missing from TCRdb's copy, which holds only in-frame ones; the method was immunoSEQ multiplex PCR. Among 150,000 or so clones listed, about 93% were seen once. Their target antigens are unknown. Sequences were derived from unstimulated CD4+ T cells sorted from spleen or lymph node cells, sampled before intestinal transplant. The receptor set was obtained from a human donor who received an intestinal transplant.

Regarding this clone: Different DNA sequences within this sample yield the same CDR3. The chain uses TRBV6-1 and TRBJ1-2, with no clear D. The CDR3 spans 12 residues. Between the trimmed V and J ends, which lost 1 base and 8 bases, there was a span of 8 bases. CDR1 MNHNS and CDR2 SASEGT come from the germline V gene. The CDR3 coding sequence is TGTGCCAGCAGTGAAGTCAATGAGGGCTACACCTTC. The encoded protein is CASSEVNEGYTF.

The V and J genes are TRBV6-1 and TRBJ2-2, with 8 nucleotides matching TRBD2. After removal of 4 bases from V and 8 bases from J, the junction contained 9 bases not matched to a gene. Germline V CDR1 and CDR2: MNHNS, SASEGT. This CDR3 is built from 15 residues. CDR3 nucleotides: TGTGCCAGCAGTGTCTCGGCCCAGCGGGGGGGGGAGCTGTTTTTT. This encodes CASSVSAQRGGELFF.

The chain recombines TRBV11-2 with TRBJ1-2; 11 bases align to TRBD1. The CDR3 covers 15 residues. Trimming at V came to 1 base and at J to 3 bases, leaving 1 base not matched to a gene. CDR1 SGHAT and CDR2 FQNNGV come from the germline V gene. The CDR3 bases are TGTGCCAGCAGCTTAGGGGACAGGGGGTACTATGGCTACACCTTC. Translated, it gives CASSLGDRGYYGYTF.

The chain has TRBV15 and TRBJ2-1; D gene ambiguous. This CDR3 comprises 13 residues. Per germline, CDR1 LNHNV and CDR2 YYDKDF (reference sequence). V was trimmed by 3 bases and J by 3 bases, leaving 6 bases between them. CDR3 in amino acids: CATSSLYYNEQFF. The CDR3 nucleotides are TGTGCCACCAGCAGTCTCTACTACAATGAGCAGTTCTTC.

The chain carries TRBV28 and TRBJ2-5, with D perhaps assigned TRBD1 or TRBD2 (5 bases each). The J call may be wrong; the DNA end is better matched by TRBJ2-7. CDR1 is MDHEN, CDR2 SYDVKM, per germline. This CDR3 has 14 residues. Here the CDR3 DNA reads TGTGCCAGCAGTACGGGACGCTTCCACTACGAGCAGTACTTC. Protein: CASSTGRFHYEQYF.

This clone occurred once. This rearrangement joins TRBV30 to TRBJ1-1; D is undetermined. The germline V and J ends were trimmed by 3 bases and 3 bases, with 11 bases remaining between them. Looked up from germline, CDR1 is GTSNPN and CDR2 is SVGIG (reference sequence). The CDR3 consists of 13 residues. CDR3 amino acids: CAWRGRRDTEAFF. The CDR3 DNA sequence: TGTGCCTGGAGGGGTAGAAGGGACACTGAAGCTTTCTTT.

The chain recombines TRBV9 with TRBJ2-3; 12 bases match TRBD2. This CDR3 is built from 18 residues. Germline-derived CDR1 and CDR2 are SGDLS and YYNGEE. Germline trimming cut 2 bases from V and 3 bases from J; bases unmatched to any gene: 10. The CDR3 region has the DNA TGTGCCAGCAGCGTCGTGGGACTAGCGGGCTTAGGAACAGATACGCAGTATTTT. Amino acids: CASSVVGLAGLGTDTQYF.

The rearrangement uses TRBV10-1 and TRBJ2-1; 10 bases align to TRBD2. V was clipped by 9 bases and J by 4 bases; unmatched bases: 6. The CDR3 is 14 amino acids. The germline gives CDR1 WNHNN, CDR2 SYGVQD (reference sequence). For the CDR3, the DNA is TGCGCCAGTTCAAGCGGGAGGGGTTACAATGAGCAGTTCTTC. Amino acids: CASSSGRGYNEQFF.

The rearrangement joins TRBV7-3 to TRBJ2-7; no clear D. V shed 5 bases and J shed 2 bases, with 16 bases lying between them. The germline gives CDR1 SGHTA, CDR2 FQGTGA. The CDR3 is 15 amino acids. In DNA form, the CDR3 reads TGTGCCAGCAGCCTTGGACCCGCTCCTGCCTACGAGCAGTACTTC. It is translated as CASSLGPAPAYEQYF. The full variable domain, with the rest looked up from reference TRBV7-3 and TRBJ2-7, is GAGVSQTPSNKVTEKGKYVELRCDPISGHTALYWYRQSLGQGPEFLIYFQGTGAADDSGLPNDRFFAVRPEGSVSTLKIQRTERGDSAVYLCASSLGPAPAYEQYFGPGTRLTVT.

The chain uses TRBV5-1 and TRBJ2-1; 8 bases align to TRBD1. CDR3 size: 15 residues. Trimming removed 0 bases from V and 7 bases from J; junction bases left unmatched: 6. Germline-derived CDR1 and CDR2 are SGHRS and YFSETQ. CDR3 amino acids: CASSLAQGAGNEQFF. For the CDR3, the DNA is TGCGCCAGCAGCTTGGCCCAGGGGGCTGGGAATGAGCAGTTCTTC. Complete variable domain (other parts from reference TRBV5-1 and TRBJ2-1): KAGVTQTPRYLIKTRGQQVTLSCSPISGHRSVSWYQQTPGQGLQFLFEYFSETQRNKGNFPGRFSGRQFSNSRSEMNVSTLELGDSALYLCASSLAQGAGNEQFFGPGTRLTVL.

In its sample, this clone was seen once. This sequence joins TRBV19 and TRBJ2-2; 11 bases fit TRBD2. Germline CDR1 reads LNHDA; CDR2 reads SQIVND (reference sequence). This CDR3 comprises 19 residues. V was clipped by 4 bases and J by 3 bases; unmatched bases: 13. The CDR3 DNA sequence: TGTGCCAGTAGTAGATATAGCGGGAGGGCCAGGACGGACACCGGGGAGCTGTTTTTT. Its protein is CASSRYSGRARTDTGELFF.

The V call is TRBV6-5, the J call TRBJ1-1, with a weak D call TRBD1 (5 bases). The ends were cut back, 5 bases at V and 4 bases at J, with 8 bases in the middle. CDR1 and CDR2 from the germline V gene are MNHEY and SVGAGI. The CDR3 runs to 12 residues. The DNA of the CDR3 is TGTGCCAGCAGTACGGGGCCCACTGAAGCTTTCTTT. It specifies CASSTGPTEAFF.

As to this clone: One junction end does not reproduce the germline sequence, and a read error may be involved. This specimen includes other DNA sequences encoding the same CDR3. The chain recombines TRBV5-5 with TRBJ2-7; D uncertain. This CDR3 has 13 residues. The germline V gene has CDR1 SGHKS and CDR2 YYEKEE (reference sequence). DNA for the CDR3: TGTGCCAGTAGCTTCGACGGCCGCTACGAGCAGTACTTC. It codes for CASSFDGRYEQYF.